These 26 T cell receptor beta chains were sequenced from one sample in a study of T cell responses to AZD1222 COVID-19 vaccine. Only in-frame clones appear in the TCRdb table, and some are missing; sequencing was by immunoSEQ multiplex PCR. The top ten hold 7.5% of the sample, which has about 92,000 clones, 91% seen once. The source was peripheral blood, collected on day 0 of AZD1222 vaccination. Source of these receptors: an adult in good health.

The rearrangement uses TRBV11-2 and TRBJ2-1; D perhaps matches TRBD1 (6 bases). V was trimmed by 0 bases and J by 5 bases, leaving 8 bases between them. This CDR3 spans 14 amino acids. The germline gives CDR1 SGHAT, CDR2 FQNNGV. The CDR3 loop is CASSLDQGHNEQFF. The CDR3 DNA reads TGTGCCAGCAGCTTAGATCAGGGGCACAATGAGCAGTTCTTC.

This chain uses TRBV10-3 with TRBJ1-6; TRBD1 might be the D (6 bases). The CDR3 runs 15 residues. The germline gives CDR1 ENHRY, CDR2 SYGVKD. V lost 8 bases and J 6 bases, leaving 17 bases between the germline ends. The CDR3 sequence: CAIGRTVDSNSPLHF. For the CDR3, the DNA is TGTGCCATCGGGAGGACAGTAGACAGTAATTCACCCCTCCACTTT.

This chain joins TRBV15 and TRBJ2-1; D possibly corresponds to TRBD2 (6 bases). Germline CDR1 and CDR2: LNHNV and YYDKDF (reference sequence). The CDR3 extends over 13 amino acids. The V gene lost 0 bases and the J gene lost 9 bases, with 9 bases spanning the gap. In DNA, the CDR3 is TGTGCCACCAGCAGAGATCGGGGGTTTGAGCAGTTCTTC. Protein: CATSRDRGFEQFF.

The V call is TRBV6-5, the J call TRBJ1-5, with D unclear. CDR3 length: 14 residues. V was pared by 6 bases and J by 2 bases, with 11 bases between. Per the germline V gene, CDR1 is MNHEY and CDR2 is SVGAGI. Here the CDR3 reads CASSEGIGNQPQHF. The CDR3 region has the DNA TGTGCCAGCAGCGAGGGTATTGGCAATCAGCCCCAGCATTTT.

This clone was seen just once. The V call is TRBV15, the J call TRBJ1-1, with D perhaps matching TRBD1 (6 bases). The CDR3 spans 15 residues. CDR1 and CDR2 (germline): LNHNV, YYDKDF (reference sequence). V lost 5 bases and J lost 4, with 17 bases in between. The CDR3 DNA follows: TGTGCCACCAGCTCCCTTGGGGGGCTGGGCACTGAAGCTTTCTTT. Its translation is CATSSLGGLGTEAFF.

CDR3 sequence reads: CASSQDLSETQYF. The CDR3 bases are TGCGCCAGCAGCCAAGATCTATCGGAGACCCAGTACTTC. V usage is TRBV4-3 and J usage is TRBJ2-5; no clear D. The V gene lost 0 bases and the J gene lost 5 bases, with 7 bases spanning the gap. Germline values: CDR1 LGHNA, CDR2 YSLEER. The CDR3 length is 13 residues.

V and J are TRBV9 and TRBJ2-3; 9 positions agree with TRBD2. V shed 4 bases, J shed 6 bases, and the junction held 15 bases outside the gene matches. In germline, CDR1 is SGDLS, CDR2 YYNGEE. CDR3 length: 17 amino acids. The CDR3 loop is CASSLTPLGAGGDTQYF. Here the CDR3 DNA reads TGTGCCAGCAGCCTGACTCCTTTGGGTGCGGGGGGGGATACGCAGTATTTT. Looking up the rest from reference TRBV9 and TRBJ2-3 gives the full variable domain: DSGVTQTPKHLITATGQRVTLRCSPRSGDLSVYWYQQSLDQGLQFLIQYYNGEERAKGNILERFSAQQFPDLHSELNLSSLELGDSALYFCASSLTPLGAGGDTQYFGPGTRLTVL.

The V gene is TRBV4-3, the J gene TRBJ1-2, with D possibly being TRBD1 (6 bases). CDR1 and CDR2 (germline): LGHNA, YSLEER. The CDR3 runs 14 residues. Trimming removed 1 base from V and 4 bases from J, with 10 bases in between. CDR3 loop: CASSQGGGGYGYTF. The CDR3, as DNA: TGCGCCAGCAGCCAAGGGGGGGGCGGCTATGGCTACACCTTC.

The chain carries TRBV7-8 and TRBJ1-3, with D maybe TRBD1 (5 bases). CDR1 and CDR2 (germline): SGHVS, FQNEAQ. This CDR3 is built from 15 residues. V shed 3 bases and J shed 1 base, with 10 bases lying between them. CDR3 residues: CASSFQGFSGNTIYF. As DNA, the CDR3 is TGTGCCAGCAGCTTTCAGGGCTTTTCTGGAAACACCATATATTTT.

Written as DNA, the CDR3 is TGTGCCATCAGTGAGTGGAGGGGACGGTCGAATTCACCCCTCCACTTT. It encodes CAISEWRGRSNSPLHF. V and J are TRBV10-3 and TRBJ1-6, with D possibly being TRBD1 (5 bases). V dropped 1 base and J dropped 7 bases, with 14 bases sitting between them. Germline V gene lookup returns CDR1 ENHRY and CDR2 SYGVKD. The CDR3 is 16 amino acids.

The chain has TRBV11-3 and TRBJ2-7; D call uncertain. Germline assignment: CDR1 SGHNT and CDR2 YENEEA. V was pared by 1 base and J by 5 bases, with 12 bases between. The CDR3 length is 14 residues. The CDR3 coding sequence is TGTGCCAGCAGCTTAGTCCCCGTAGTCCACGAGCAGTACTTC. Translating gives CASSLVPVVHEQYF. The complete variable domain, with remaining parts taken from reference TRBV11-3 and TRBJ2-7, reads EAGVVQSPRYKIIEKKQPVAFWCNPISGHNTLYWYLQNLGQGPELLIRYENEEAVDDSQLPKDRFSAERLKGVDSTLKIQPAELGDSAVYLCASSLVPVVHEQYFGPGTRLTVT.

The genes are TRBV2 and TRBJ2-1, with 7 nucleotides matching TRBD1. Germline V gives CDR1 SNHLY, CDR2 FYNNEI. V dropped 4 bases and J dropped 7; count of bases not matched to a gene: 10. The CDR3 totals 15 residues. The chain's CDR3 is CASSGRQGVRNEQFF. CDR3 bases: TGTGCCAGCAGTGGTAGGCAGGGGGTTCGTAATGAGCAGTTCTTC.

This rearrangement joins TRBV6-1 to TRBJ1-1; D is unclear. V gave up 3 bases and J gave up 5 bases, with 13 bases separating them. CDR3 length equals 14 residues. Germline V gene lookup returns CDR1 MNHNS and CDR2 SASEGT. The DNA of the CDR3 is TGTGCCAGCAGTGAGGATGCGAGGTGGACTGAAGCTTTCTTT. Amino acids: CASSEDARWTEAFF.

The chain couples TRBV28 to TRBJ1-2, with TRBD1 identical over 9 bases. Germline trimming cut 2 bases from V and 4 bases from J; bases unmatched to any gene: 5. The CDR3 runs 15 residues. The germline V gene has CDR1 MDHEN and CDR2 SYDVKM. The CDR3 region has the DNA TGTGCCAGCAGTTTACACTTACAGGGGGCCTATGGCTACACCTTC. It translates to CASSLHLQGAYGYTF.

The chain combines TRBV12-3 or TRBV12-4 with TRBJ1-1, with a tentative D call TRBD1 (6 bases). Trimming shortened V by 7 bases and J by 6 bases, and 12 bases separated the two germline ends. The CDR3 has 12 amino acids. The CDR3 reads CASTAGAAEAFF. The CDR3 DNA sequence: TGTGCCAGCACCGCGGGGGCCGCTGAAGCTTTCTTT.

The CDR3 is CASSAVYGGERGNEQFF. Here the CDR3 DNA reads TGTGCCAGCAGTGCCGTTTATGGGGGGGAGAGGGGAAATGAGCAGTTCTTC. This chain uses TRBV6-1 with TRBJ2-1; TRBD2 agrees at 7 bases. The V gene end was trimmed by 4 bases and the J gene end by 7 bases; junction bases not matched to a gene: 16. The CDR3 has 17 residues. Germline V lookup: CDR1 MNHNS, CDR2 SASEGT.

This clone was seen just once. The chain recombines TRBV30 with TRBJ1-5; the D is unclear. CDR1 GTSNPN and CDR2 SVGIG come from the germline V gene (reference sequence). This CDR3 has 13 residues. Trimming cost V 2 bases and J 8 bases, with 13 bases left between them. The CDR3, as DNA: TGTGCCTGGAGTCCCAGGAATATAGAGCCCCAGCATTTT. Translation gives CAWSPRNIEPQHF.

This chain links TRBV9 with TRBJ1-1; weak D call: TRBD1 (5 bases). Looked up from germline, CDR1 is SGDLS and CDR2 is YYNGEE. V was clipped by 0 bases and J by 3 bases, with 12 bases between them. The CDR3 is 15 amino acids. Written as DNA, the CDR3 is TGTGCCAGCAGCGTAGACGCTGGGGCGCACACTGAAGCTTTCTTT. It encodes CASSVDAGAHTEAFF.

The J gene is TRBJ2-2, the V gene TRBV3-1 (or the pseudogene TRBV3-2); TRBD1 matches at 7 bases. V was clipped by 0 bases and J by 1 base; unmatched bases: 2. Per the germline V gene, CDR1 is LGHDT and CDR2 is YNNKEL (reference sequence). CDR3 length equals 16 residues. CDR3 loop: CASSQDSGGNTGELFF. DNA of the CDR3: TGTGCCAGCAGCCAAGACTCAGGGGGGAACACCGGGGAGCTGTTTTTT.

This sequence joins TRBV19 and TRBJ1-3; TRBD1 matches at 9 bases. Losses at the gene ends were 3 bases for V and 2 bases for J; bases not matched to a gene: 11. From germline, CDR1 is LNHDA and CDR2 SQIVND (reference sequence). The CDR3 totals 18 residues. For the CDR3, the DNA is TGTGCCAGTAGTATCATGGGGACAGGGATCTCCGCTGGAAACACCATATATTTT. Residues: CASSIMGTGISAGNTIYF.

J is TRBJ2-1 and V is TRBV19; the match to TRBD1 covers 7 bases. Trimming at V came to 10 bases and at J to 3 bases, leaving 9 bases not matched to a gene. The germline CDR1 and CDR2 sequences are LNHDA and SQIVND (reference sequence). This CDR3 comprises 14 residues. CDR3 region: CATSVGDSYNEQFF. Here the CDR3 DNA reads TGTGCCACTTCGGTTGGGGACAGCTACAATGAGCAGTTCTTC.

This sequence joins TRBV15 and TRBJ2-1; perhaps D is TRBD1 or TRBD2 (6 bases each). The germline gives CDR1 LNHNV, CDR2 YYDKDF (reference sequence). The CDR3 loop spans 15 amino acids. Trimming removed 0 bases at V and 5 bases at J, with 11 bases between. DNA for the CDR3: TGTGCCACCAGCAGAGATAGGGGGGCAAACAATGAGCAGTTCTTC. Protein: CATSRDRGANNEQFF.

The chain is built from TRBV7-9 and TRBJ2-7; 11 positions match TRBD2. The germline gives CDR1 SEHNR, CDR2 FQNEAQ (reference sequence). The CDR3 consists of 16 residues. V shed 1 base and J 3 bases; nucleotides not matched to a gene: 5. CDR3 nucleotide sequence: TGTGCCAGCAGCTTAGTTAGCGGGAGGGCCTTCTACGAGCAGTACTTC. Its translation is CASSLVSGRAFYEQYF.

The CDR3 nucleotides are TGTGCCAGCAAGGTTCTAGATACGCAGTATTTT. It codes for CASKVLDTQYF. The genes are TRBV2 and TRBJ2-3; no reliable D call. This CDR3 is 11 amino acids long. Germline CDR1 and CDR2: SNHLY and FYNNEI. The V end was cut by 7 bases, the J end by 5 bases, with 7 bases between.

DNA of the CDR3: TGTGCCAGTAGTATTGTCCTCGGCTTCCTCTCTGGAAACACCATATATTTT. Its translation is CASSIVLGFLSGNTIYF. The chain recombines TRBV19 with TRBJ1-3, with no clear D. From germline, CDR1 is LNHDA and CDR2 SQIVND (reference sequence). The length of the CDR3 is 17 residues. V shed 3 bases and J shed 0 bases, with 15 bases lying between them.

This rearrangement joins TRBV9 to TRBJ1-1, with D uncertain. Germline lookup yields CDR1 SGDLS and CDR2 YYNGEE. V dropped 2 bases and J dropped 0 bases, with 8 bases sitting between them. The CDR3 has 14 amino acids. The DNA for the CDR3 is TGTGCCAGCAGCGTTAGAGCCCTGAACACTGAAGCTTTCTTT. This encodes CASSVRALNTEAFF.